This is a list of T cell receptor beta chains from one sample in a study of blood T cell repertoires in COVID-19. Profiling relied on immunoSEQ multiplex PCR, and the TCRdb table lists in-frame clones only, not all of them. This sample has over 60,000 clones, with roughly 90% found just once. The source material was peripheral blood. The receptor set was obtained from a man in his sixties or seventies with active or convalescent COVID-19. CDR3s include the opening cysteine and the closing phenylalanine or tryptophan. A D gene is named only where the DNA matches it firmly. Rows give clone size only sometimes, using once, few, many, or a class for an expanded clone.

>.|TRBV5-4|TRBJ1-1|.
TGTGCCAGCAGCCCAGCAGGGGCCACTGAAGCTTTCTTT
CASSPAGATEAFF
>.|TRBV2|TRBJ1-6|.
TGTGCCTCCCGGGGTCGCGCCCCCAATTCACCCCTCCACTTT
CASRGRAPNSPLHF
>TRBD1|TRBV7-2|TRBJ1-2|.
TGTGCCAGCACCGCGACAGGGAACTATGGCTACACCTTC
CASTATGNYGYTF
>.|TRBV18|TRBJ1-1|.
TGTGCCAGCTCTGTAAACCTCCCGAGGAACACTGAAGCTTTCTTT
CASSVNLPRNTEAFF
>.|TRBV3-1/TRBV3-2|TRBJ2-2|.
TGTGCCAGCAGCCAATACGGGGGGAACACCGGGGAGCTGTTTTTT
CASSQYGGNTGELFF
>TRBD1|TRBV5-1|TRBJ1-2|.
TGCGCCAGCAGCGGTCTGGACAGGGGAAGAAACTATGGCTACACCTTC
CASSGLDRGRNYGYTF
>TRBD2|TRBV7-2|TRBJ2-1|.
TGTGCCAGCAGCTTAAATAGTTGGCTAGCGGAGGATGAGCAGTTCTTC
CASSLNSWLAEDEQFF
>TRBD2|TRBV6-2/TRBV6-3|TRBJ2-1|.
TGTGCCAGCAGTTACAGCCTAGCGGACATGATAGCGAGCTCCTACAATGAGCAGTTCTTC
CASSYSLADMIASSYNEQFF
>TRBD1|TRBV11-3|TRBJ1-5|.
TGTGCCAGCAGCTTAGACAGGGGGGAAAAGCCCCAGCATTTT
CASSLDRGEKPQHF
>TRBD1|TRBV7-9|TRBJ2-2|.
TGTGCCAGCAGCGAAGACAGGGTTTACACCGGGGAGCTGTTTTTT
CASSEDRVYTGELFF
>TRBD2|TRBV28|TRBJ2-1|.
TGTGCCAGCAGTTCTTGGGGGGGTCTAGCGAGGAGCTCCTACAATGAGCAGTTCTTC
CASSSWGGLARSSYNEQFF
>.|TRBV19|TRBJ2-5|.
TGTGCCAGTAGTATAGTTATAGGTCAAGGGGGGACCCAGTACTTC
CASSIVIGQGGTQYF
>TRBD2|TRBV11-2|TRBJ2-3|.
TGTGCCAGCAGCCCTGGGACTAGCGGGAGGGGTGCAGATACGCAGTATTTT
CASSPGTSGRGADTQYF
>TRBD2|TRBV6-2/TRBV6-3|TRBJ2-7|once
TGTGCCAGCAGTTACCCGACTAGCGGCCAATACTCCTACGAGCAGTACTTC
CASSYPTSGQYSYEQYF
>TRBD1|TRBV29-1|TRBJ1-1|.
TGCAGCGTTGAGGAAGTTCCAGGGGGAGAAGCTTTCTTT
CSVEEVPGGEAFF
>.|TRBV24-1|TRBJ2-5|.
TGTGCCACCAGTAAAGGACAGCCCCCGGAGACCCAGTACTTC
CATSKGQPPETQYF
>.|TRBV19|TRBJ1-4|.
TGTGCCAGTAGTATAGGTTTTGGGGCGGAAGAAAAACTGTTTTTT
CASSIGFGAEEKLFF
>.|TRBV27|TRBJ2-5|once
TGTGCCAGCAGTTTGGGGCGGCAAGAGACCCAGTACTTC
CASSLGRQETQYF
>TRBD1|TRBV6-5|TRBJ2-2|.
TGTGCCAGCAGCAGACAGGGTCACACCGGGGAGCTGTTTTTT
CASSRQGHTGELFF
>TRBD1|TRBV5-1|TRBJ1-6|.
TGCGCCAGCAGCTTGGCCGGACAGGGTCGGTCACCCCTCCACTTT
CASSLAGQGRSPLHF
>.|TRBV27|TRBJ1-1|.
TGTGCCAGCAGGGTCAGGGTTCAGAACACTGAAGCTTTCTTT
CASRVRVQNTEAFF
>.|TRBV19|TRBJ1-2|.
TGTGCCAGTAGGTCAGGCGACTATGGCTACACCTTC
CASRSGDYGYTF
>TRBD2|TRBV28|TRBJ2-7|.
TGTGCCAGCCGAGCGGGGGTAGGGGCCTACGAGCAGTACTTC
CASRAGVGAYEQYF
>.|TRBV2|TRBJ1-3|.
TGTGCCAGCAGTGAACAGGGCAGCTCTGGAAACACCATATATTTT
CASSEQGSSGNTIYF
>.|TRBV9|TRBJ2-1|.
TGTGCCAGCAGCGGTAGCGTGTACAACTCCTACAATGAGCAGTTCTTC
CASSGSVYNSYNEQFF
>TRBD1|TRBV6-6|TRBJ2-7|few
TGTGCCAGCAGGGGACAGGAGGCAAGGTTCTACGAGCAGTACTTC
CASRGQEARFYEQYF
>TRBD1|TRBV2|TRBJ2-2|once
TGTGCCAGCTACAGGGGGCGCGGGGAGCTGTTTTTT
CASYRGRGELFF
>TRBD1|TRBV6-1|TRBJ1-4|.
TGTGCCAGCAGTGAAACTTGGACAGGGAATGAAAAACTGTTTTTT
CASSETWTGNEKLFF
>TRBD1|TRBV19|TRBJ1-2|.
TGTGCCAGTAGTTCCGGGACAGGGTTCTATGGCTACACCTTC
CASSSGTGFYGYTF
>TRBD2|TRBV4-2|TRBJ2-2|.
TGTGCCAGCAGCCCGGGACTAGACACCGGGGAGCTGTTTTTT
CASSPGLDTGELFF
>TRBD1|TRBV30|TRBJ1-4|.
TGTGCCTTTAATCCCGGGACAGGGGGCGATGAAAAACTGTTTTTT
CAFNPGTGGDEKLFF
>.|TRBV20-1|TRBJ2-2|once
TGCAGTGCTAGTCGAGCGACGAACACCGGGGAGCTGTTTTTT
CSASRATNTGELFF
>.|TRBV11-2|TRBJ1-6|.
TGTGCCAGCAGCTTAGATAGGGGGACCCCGGATTCACCCCTCCACTTT
CASSLDRGTPDSPLHF
>.|TRBV5-1|TRBJ1-2|.
TGCGCCAGCAGCTCCACAGGGTTGGGCCATGGCTACACCTTC
CASSSTGLGHGYTF
>TRBD1|TRBV19|TRBJ1-1|.
TGTGCCAGTAGTACCACCTTGGACAGGGGCAACACTGAAGCTTTCTTT
CASSTTLDRGNTEAFF
>TRBD2|TRBV6-2/TRBV6-3|TRBJ2-1|.
TGTGCCAGCAGTCCCAAGACACCGGGACTAGCGGCCTATAATGAGCAGTTCTTC
CASSPKTPGLAAYNEQFF
>.|TRBV6-5|TRBJ2-2|.
TGTGCCAGCAGTTACAGTGGAGAGGGGGAGCTGTTTTTT
CASSYSGEGELFF
>.|TRBV6-4|TRBJ1-2|few
TGTGCCAGCAGGCCCAGATCGGGGTCTCATTTGGGGGGCTACACCTTC
CASRPRSGSHLGGYTF